The rows below give T cell receptor beta chains drawn from one sample of a study of T cells in tumors after PD-1 blockade. The assay was immunoSEQ multiplex PCR, and TCRdb's table has in-frame clones only and misses some. The sample records fewer than 15,000 clones, over 55% being singletons. The sequenced sample was tumor tissue, obtained before anti-PD-1 treatment. The source is a human donor with basal cell carcinoma. The CDR3 runs from the conserved cysteine through the conserved F or W. D genes are given only for firm matches. Size values are once, few and many counts, or a class for expanded clones, and some rows have none.

>15|NA|TRBV11-3|NA|TRBJ2-2
TGTGCCAGCAGCCCCCGGACGGGTTACACCGGGGAGCTGTTTTTT
CASSPRTGYTGELFF
>14|NA|TRBV27|TRBD2|TRBJ2-3
TGTGCCAGCAATCCGGGGACTAGGGTAGATACGCAGTATTTT
CASNPGTRVDTQYF
>14|NA|TRBV7-9|NA|TRBJ2-7
TGTGCCAGCAGCTTAGTTCAGACTACCTACGAGCAGTACTTC
CASSLVQTTYEQYF
>15|once|TRBV7-3|NA|TRBJ1-2
TGTGCCAGCAGCTTAAGGAGGGTGGCTAACTATGGCTACACCTTC
CASSLRRVANYGYTF
>16|NA|TRBV5-1|NA|TRBJ1-1
TGCGCCAGCAGGTTAACGCCCGGGGGCTTGAACACTGAAGCTTTCTTT
CASRLTPGGLNTEAFF
>15|NA|TRBV5-1|TRBD1|TRBJ2-3
TGCGCCAGCAGCTTTGTCGGGGACAGTACAGATACGCAGTATTTT
CASSFVGDSTDTQYF
>13|NA|TRBV2|TRBD1|TRBJ1-2
TGTGCCAGCAGCATGACAGGGGGCTATGGCTACACCTTC
CASSMTGGYGYTF
>17|NA|TRBV4-1|TRBD2|TRBJ2-3
TGCGCCAGCAGCCCACCATCGGCTAGCGGGGGCACAGGGGAGCAGTATTTT
CASSPPSASGGTGEQYF
>14|NA|TRBV19|NA|TRBJ1-1
TGTGCCAGTAGTATTGGGCACTCGAACACTGAAGCTTTCTTT
CASSIGHSNTEAFF
>15|NA|TRBV7-9|TRBD1|TRBJ2-5
TGTGCCAGCAGCTTAGCACAGGGGGCCGTGGAGACCCAGTACTTC
CASSLAQGAVETQYF
>16|NA|TRBV7-2|NA|TRBJ1-5
TGTGCCAGCAGCTTAAGGCAGGGACGAAGCAATCAGCCCCAGCATTTT
CASSLRQGRSNQPQHF
>14|NA|TRBV7-2|TRBD2|TRBJ2-3
TGTGCCAGCAGCTTGGGACTAGCTGCAGATACGCAGTATTTT
CASSLGLAADTQYF
>15|NA|TRBV6-5|TRBD1|TRBJ2-3
TGTGCCAGCAGTTACCAGGGGGCTGGGGCAGATACGCAGTATTTT
CASSYQGAGADTQYF
>15|NA|TRBV6-5|TRBD1|TRBJ2-7
TGTGCCAGCACCATCCGGACAGGGGGCTCCTACGAGCAGTACTTC
CASTIRTGGSYEQYF
>17|NA|TRBV7-9|TRBD2|TRBJ2-2
TGTGCCAGCAGCACCAAGAGCGGGAGAGTCGACACCGGGGAGCTGTTTTTT
CASSTKSGRVDTGELFF
>15|NA|TRBV18|NA|TRBJ1-5
TGTGCCAGCTCAACATCCGGACAGCTCAATCAGCCCCAGCATTTT
CASSTSGQLNQPQHF
>14|few|TRBV7-9|NA|TRBJ1-4
TGTGCCAGCAGCCGAGTTGGGACAACAGAAAAACTGTTTTTT
CASSRVGTTEKLFF
>15|NA|TRBV28|NA|TRBJ2-7
TGTGCCAGCAGTTTACCGGAGGGCAGGGGAGGCGAGCAGTACTTC
CASSLPEGRGGEQYF
>17|NA|TRBV4-2|NA|TRBJ2-2
TGTGCCAGCAGCCAAGATGCGGCCCAGGGGAGGACCGGGGAGCTGTTTTTT
CASSQDAAQGRTGELFF
>18|NA|TRBV7-8|TRBD1|TRBJ1-2
TGTGCCAGCAGCTTAGCATCCCCCCTACGACAGGGTGGCTATGGCTACACCTTC
CASSLASPLRQGGYGYTF
>17|NA|TRBV9|TRBD2|TRBJ2-3
TGTGCCAGCAGCGTAGGGCCGGGACTAGCGTTTAGGAATACGCAGTATTTT
CASSVGPGLAFRNTQYF
>15|NA|TRBV6-5|TRBD2|TRBJ2-7
TGTGCCAGCAGTTACTCTGCTAGCGGAGCCTACGAGCAGTACTTC
CASSYSASGAYEQYF
>14|medium-sized|TRBV7-2|NA|TRBJ2-3
TGTGCCAGCAGCTTAGCGCTGGGGGTAGATACGCAGTATTTT
CASSLALGVDTQYF
>14|NA|TRBV6-1|NA|TRBJ2-7
TGTGCCAGCAGTGACCTAGGGAGTACCTACGAGCAGTACTTC
CASSDLGSTYEQYF
>15|NA|TRBV9|NA|TRBJ2-2
TGTGCCAGCACCCTAGACCGGGAAGTCAGCGGGGAGCTGTTTTTT
CASTLDREVSGELFF
>13|NA|TRBV5-1|TRBD1|TRBJ1-2
TGCGCCAGCAGCTGGGGACAGGAGTATGGCTACACCTTC
CASSWGQEYGYTF
>8|medium-sized|TRBV20-1|NA|TRBJ1-1
TGCAGTGCTACTGAAGCTTTCTTT
CSATEAFF
>14|NA|TRBV30|NA|TRBJ1-5
TGTGCCTGGGCGGACAGCAGAATCGATCAGCCCCAGCATTTT
CAWADSRIDQPQHF
>14|NA|TRBV10-3|TRBD1|TRBJ2-3
TGTGCCATCAGCCAGGGACAGGGGAAAGATACGCAGTATTTT
CAISQGQGKDTQYF
>15|medium-sized|TRBV19|NA|TRBJ2-1
TGTGCCAGTAGTGTATGGGGGGGCGCTCAGGATGAGCAGTTCTTC
CASSVWGGAQDEQFF
>14|NA|TRBV7-2|NA|TRBJ2-2
TGTGCCAGCAGCTTGGGGGCGGGAACCGGGGAGCTGTTTTTT
CASSLGAGTGELFF
>16|once|TRBV21-1|NA|TRBJ1-3
TGTGCCAGCAGCAAAGAAAACTGTTCCTATGGAAACACCATATATTTT
CASSKENCSYGNTIYF
>12|NA|TRBV19|TRBD1|TRBJ1-2
TGTGCCAGTGGGACAGGGAACTATGGCTACACCTTC
CASGTGNYGYTF
>16|NA|TRBV9|NA|TRBJ1-2
TGTGCCAGCAGCGTAGTGTCACTGGGTAGTCTGGGTGGCTACACCTTC
CASSVVSLGSLGGYTF
>17|few|TRBV14|NA|TRBJ2-3
TGTGCCAGCAGTCCCACTGCTAGACAGGTCCGCACAGATACGCAGTATTTT
CASSPTARQVRTDTQYF